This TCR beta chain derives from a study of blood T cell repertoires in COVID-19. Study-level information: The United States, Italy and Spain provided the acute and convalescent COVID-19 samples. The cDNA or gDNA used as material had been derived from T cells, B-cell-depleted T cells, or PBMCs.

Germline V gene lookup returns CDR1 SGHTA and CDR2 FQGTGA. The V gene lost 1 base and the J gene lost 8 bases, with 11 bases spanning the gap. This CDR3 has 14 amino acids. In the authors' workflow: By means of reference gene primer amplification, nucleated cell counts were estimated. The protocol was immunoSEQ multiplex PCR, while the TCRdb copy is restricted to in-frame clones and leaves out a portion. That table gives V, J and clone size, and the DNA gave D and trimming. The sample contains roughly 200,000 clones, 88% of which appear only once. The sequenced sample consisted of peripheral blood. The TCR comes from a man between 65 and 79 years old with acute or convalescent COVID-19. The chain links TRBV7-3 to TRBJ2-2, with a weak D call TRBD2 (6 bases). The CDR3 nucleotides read TGTGCCAGCAGCTTAAGGCGGGGCCAAGGGGAGCTGTTTTTT. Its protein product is CASSLRRGQGELFF.